What follows are 32 T cell receptor beta chains derived from one specimen sequenced in a study of T cell responses to AZD1222 COVID-19 vaccine. The protocol was immunoSEQ multiplex PCR, while the TCRdb copy is restricted to in-frame clones and leaves out a portion. The table has 120,000 to 150,000 clones, roughly nine tenths seen once. Sequencing used peripheral blood, obtained 28 days after the second AZD1222 dose. The receptors were sampled from an adult who received the AZD1222 COVID-19 vaccine.

This clone was counted a single time. V and J are TRBV4-3 and TRBJ2-7, with D possibly matching TRBD2 (5 bases). V was cut by 0 bases and J by 5 bases, with 14 bases left in between. CDR1 is LGHNA and CDR2 is YSLEER in the germline V gene. The CDR3 is made up of 15 amino acids. This CDR3 reads CASSQDWLAADEQYF. The DNA of the CDR3 is TGCGCCAGCAGCCAAGATTGGCTAGCTGCCGACGAGCAGTACTTC.

V usage is TRBV6-5 and J usage is TRBJ2-2, with D maybe TRBD2 (6 bases). The CDR3 has 14 amino acids. Germline assignment: CDR1 MNHEY and CDR2 SVGAGI. The germline V and J ends were trimmed by 7 bases and 5 bases, with 14 bases remaining between them. The CDR3, as DNA: TGTGCCAGCACGCTGTGGGCGGGGACCGGGGAGCTGTTTTTT. It encodes CASTLWAGTGELFF.

The chain is built from TRBV19 and TRBJ1-6; D call uncertain. Germline values: CDR1 LNHDA, CDR2 SQIVND (reference sequence). This CDR3 has 11 residues. V dropped 8 bases and J dropped 9 bases, with 8 bases sitting between them. The CDR3 loop reads CASATGSPLHF. CDR3 nucleotide sequence: TGTGCCAGTGCAACGGGTTCACCCCTCCACTTT.

This chain connects TRBV5-4 to TRBJ2-3, with 9 bases aligning to TRBD2. Per the germline V gene, CDR1 is SGHNT and CDR2 is YYREEE (reference sequence). The CDR3 has 19 residues. With 1 base clipped from V and 6 bases from J, the junction kept 18 bases outside the gene matches. The CDR3 sequence is CASSLPRSLSGSRGDTQYF. The CDR3 coding sequence is TGTGCCAGCAGCTTGCCGAGATCCCTTAGCGGGAGTCGCGGGGATACGCAGTATTTT. Drawing the rest from reference TRBV5-4 and TRBJ2-3, the complete variable domain is ETGVTQSPTHLIKTRGQQVTLRCSSQSGHNTVSWYQQALGQGPQFIFQYYREEENGRGNFPPRFSGLQFPNYSSELNVNALELDDSALYLCASSLPRSLSGSRGDTQYFGPGTRLTVL.

In DNA form, the CDR3 reads TGCGCCAGCAGCCTACAGACAGTGAACACTGAAGCTTTCTTT. Residues: CASSLQTVNTEAFF. The V and J genes are TRBV5-1 and TRBJ1-1; D may be TRBD1 (5 bases). The V gene lost 4 bases and the J gene lost 0 bases, with 10 bases spanning the gap. Per germline, CDR1 SGHRS and CDR2 YFSETQ. This CDR3 has 14 amino acids.

V is TRBV9 and J is TRBJ2-5; the D is unclear. The germline V gene has CDR1 SGDLS and CDR2 YYNGEE. Trimming removed 3 bases from V and 4 bases from J, with 13 bases in between. This CDR3 region has 14 residues. The CDR3 sequence: CASSGGGTGETQYF. DNA of the CDR3: TGTGCCAGCAGCGGTGGCGGCACCGGAGAGACCCAGTACTTC.

The chain carries TRBV16 and TRBJ2-1, with D possibly TRBD2 on 5 matching bases. The CDR3 has 16 amino acids. Trimming took 1 base from V and 7 from J, leaving 17 bases between them. CDR1 KGHSY and CDR2 FQNENV come from the germline V gene. CDR3 region: CASSQFVRTPGNEQFF. CDR3 nucleotide sequence: TGTGCCAGCAGCCAATTCGTCAGGACCCCGGGGAATGAGCAGTTCTTC.

The rearrangement joins TRBV2 to TRBJ2-5, with 10 bases fitting TRBD2. V lost 7 bases and J lost 5; bases outside the gene matches: 7. The CDR3 runs to 14 residues. Germline CDR1 SNHLY, CDR2 FYNNEI. CDR3 residues: CASTYLAGVETQYF. The CDR3 DNA sequence: TGTGCCAGCACCTATCTAGCGGGGGTGGAGACCCAGTACTTC.

The CDR3 sequence is CASTDRGSYGYTF. CDR3 DNA sequence: TGTGCCAGTACGGACAGGGGGAGCTATGGCTACACCTTC. V is TRBV6-6 and J is TRBJ1-2, with TRBD1 identical over 10 bases. There are 13 residues in the CDR3. Germline CDR1 is MNHNY and CDR2 is SVGAGI (reference sequence). The J segment lost 4 bases and the V segment lost 9 bases, leaving 5 bases of the junction unmatched.

The chain is built from TRBV6-1 and TRBJ2-7; D assignment may be TRBD1 or TRBD2 (5 bases each). Germline lookup yields CDR1 MNHNS and CDR2 SASEGT. The V end lost 8 bases, the J end lost 0 bases, and 11 bases lay between the germline ends. This CDR3 spans 13 amino acids. Here the CDR3 reads CASGAGYSYEQYF. CDR3 coding DNA: TGTGCCAGCGGGGCGGGTTACTCCTACGAGCAGTACTTC.

V and J are TRBV9 and TRBJ1-1, with D tentatively TRBD1 (5 bases). The CDR3 has 13 amino acids. CDR1 SGDLS and CDR2 YYNGEE come from the germline V gene. The ends were cut back, 4 bases at V and 6 bases at J, with 13 bases in the middle. CDR3 sequence reads: CASSTGVGAEAFF. Here the CDR3 DNA reads TGTGCCAGCAGCACGGGGGTAGGTGCTGAAGCTTTCTTT.

J is TRBJ1-2 and V is TRBV6-5; D remains unclear. The germline V gene encodes CDR1 MNHEY and CDR2 SVGAGI. Trimming removed 0 bases at V and 3 bases at J, with 5 bases between. The CDR3 has 13 amino acids. CDR3 sequence: CASSYSDYYGYTF. Here the CDR3 DNA reads TGTGCCAGCAGTTACTCAGATTACTATGGCTACACCTTC.

This chain uses TRBV6-4 with TRBJ1-2; maybe TRBD1 (5 bases). V was clipped by 7 bases and J by 4 bases, with 16 bases between them. Germline V gene data show CDR1 as MRHNA and CDR2 as SNTAGT. This CDR3 comprises 14 residues. The CDR3 sequence: CASKDQRDGYGYTF. The CDR3 DNA is TGTGCCAGCAAAGATCAACGGGACGGCTATGGCTACACCTTC.

This clone was recorded once. The CDR3, as DNA: TGTGCCAGCAGTTCGAACAGGGATAGCTCCTACAATGAGCAGTTCTTC. It encodes CASSSNRDSSYNEQFF. This rearrangement joins TRBV27 to TRBJ2-1; maybe TRBD1 (6 bases). This CDR3 has 16 residues. Trimming cost V 4 bases and J 0 bases, with 13 bases left between them. CDR1 MNHEY and CDR2 SMNVEV come from the germline V gene (reference sequence).

The rearrangement links TRBV11-2 to TRBJ1-2; D unclear. CDR1 is SGHAT and CDR2 is FQNNGV in the germline V gene. The germline V and J ends were trimmed by 0 bases and 2 bases, with 4 bases remaining between them. The CDR3 consists of 13 residues. CDR3 sequence reads: CASSLEGNYGYTF. The CDR3 region has the DNA TGTGCCAGCAGCTTAGAAGGGAACTATGGCTACACCTTC.

Comments on this clone: The same CDR3 also results from other DNA sequences found in this sample. This chain connects TRBV27 to TRBJ2-7; D is ambiguous. Per the germline V gene, CDR1 is MNHEY and CDR2 is SMNVEV (reference sequence). The CDR3 is made up of 13 amino acids. Trimming removed 3 bases from V and 1 base from J, with 7 bases in between. The CDR3 DNA reads TGTGCCAGCAGTTTTGCTGAATCCTACGAGCAGTACTTC. Its translation is CASSFAESYEQYF.

The count of this clone is one. The rearrangement links TRBV30 to TRBJ1-4; TRBD1 aligns across 7 bases. The CDR3 has 15 amino acids. Germline loops: CDR1 GTSNPN, CDR2 SVGIG (reference sequence). With V trimmed by 1 base and J by 0 bases, 2 bases remained unmatched. The CDR3 DNA sequence: TGTGCCTGGAGTGGGGGGACAGCAACTAATGAAAAACTGTTTTTT. Amino acids: CAWSGGTATNEKLFF.

The rearrangement uses TRBV19 and TRBJ1-1; possible D gene TRBD1, 5 bases. Germline V gene sequence: CDR1 LNHDA, CDR2 SQIVND (reference sequence). The CDR3 extends over 15 amino acids. V was cut by 4 bases and J by 3 bases, with 15 bases left in between. The CDR3 region is CASSRGKGGDTEAFF. CDR3 bases: TGTGCCAGTAGTAGGGGGAAGGGTGGAGACACTGAAGCTTTCTTT.

The V gene is TRBV5-8, the J gene TRBJ1-1, with TRBD1 matching over 10 bases. CDR3 length equals 16 residues. Losses at the gene ends were 2 bases for V and 6 bases for J; bases not matched to a gene: 10. Germline CDR1 is SGHTS and CDR2 is YDEGEE. The CDR3 DNA is TGTGCCAGCAGCTTCCGGACAGGGGGGGCATCCGCTGAAGCTTTCTTT. It yields the protein CASSFRTGGASAEAFF.

The chain joins TRBV5-8 to TRBJ1-1; D remains unclear. CDR1 and CDR2 from the germline V gene are SGHTS and YDEGEE. The CDR3 extends over 14 amino acids. V was shortened by 5 bases and J by 1 base, with 12 bases between the two germline ends. CDR3: CASRRRLRNTEAFF. In nucleotides, the CDR3 is TGTGCCAGCAGACGGAGGCTACGGAACACTGAAGCTTTCTTT.

The genes are TRBV7-9 and TRBJ2-4; D possibly uses TRBD1 or TRBD2 (5 bases each). The ends were cut back, 7 bases at V and 15 bases at J, with 22 bases in the middle. CDR1 is SEHNR, CDR2 FQNEAQ, per germline (reference sequence). This CDR3 is built from 13 residues. This CDR3 is CASNPGPTRVWYF. In DNA, the CDR3 is TGTGCCAGCAATCCGGGGCCTACTAGGGTGTGGTACTTC.

J is TRBJ2-2 and V is TRBV7-9; tentatively, D is TRBD2 (5 bases). The CDR3 spans 14 residues. In germline, CDR1 is SEHNR, CDR2 FQNEAQ (reference sequence). V dropped 10 bases and J dropped 3 bases, with 15 bases sitting between them. Written as DNA, the CDR3 is TGTGCCACTACAATCGAGGGTCACACCGGGGAGCTGTTTTTT. Protein product: CATTIEGHTGELFF.

The genes are TRBV6-4 and TRBJ2-1; the D is unclear. From germline, CDR1 is MRHNA and CDR2 SNTAGT. V was shortened by 0 bases and J by 6 bases, with 9 bases between the two germline ends. The CDR3 has 14 residues. The CDR3 sequence: CASSDSDGANEQFF. CDR3 DNA sequence: TGTGCCAGCAGTGACTCTGACGGCGCCAATGAGCAGTTCTTC.

The J gene is TRBJ1-2, the V gene TRBV9, with D perhaps TRBD1 (6 bases). The CDR3 length is 16 residues. V was shortened by 0 bases and J by 4 bases, with 16 bases between the two germline ends. CDR1 and CDR2 (germline): SGDLS, YYNGEE. CDR3 in DNA: TGTGCCAGCAGCGTAGCAACAGGGAGTTTGAGCTATGGCTACACCTTC. It encodes CASSVATGSLSYGYTF.

Note on this clone: At one end, the junction sequence differs from germline, possibly due to a read error. The J gene is TRBJ1-6, the V gene TRBV6-1; 7 nucleotides align to TRBD1. The CDR3 is 19 residues long. The germline CDR1 and CDR2 sequences are MNHNS and SASEGT. This CDR3 is CASSKAVAGGRSYNSPLHF. DNA for the CDR3: TGTGCCAGCAGTAAAGCGGTGGCAGGGGGTCGATCCTATAATTCACCCCTCCACTTT.

This rearrangement joins TRBV5-4 to TRBJ2-7; D ambiguous. The ends were cut back, 0 bases at V and 6 bases at J, with 10 bases in the middle. The germline V gene encodes CDR1 SGHNT and CDR2 YYREEE (reference sequence). The CDR3 has 13 residues. The CDR3 loop is CASSLDSIGEQYF. The CDR3 nucleotides are TGTGCCAGCAGCTTGGATTCCATCGGCGAGCAGTACTTC. The variable domain in full, with the rest retrieved from reference TRBV5-4 and TRBJ2-7, is ETGVTQSPTHLIKTRGQQVTLRCSSQSGHNTVSWYQQALGQGPQFIFQYYREEENGRGNFPPRFSGLQFPNYSSELNVNALELDDSALYLCASSLDSIGEQYFGPGTRLTVT.

V gene TRBV9 combines with J gene TRBJ2-1; weak D call: TRBD2 (6 bases). Between the trimmed V and J ends, which lost 4 bases and 4 bases, there was a span of 15 bases. Germline CDR1 and CDR2: SGDLS and YYNGEE. The CDR3 contains 15 residues. CDR3 in amino acids: CASSPPGRAYNEQFF. The CDR3 DNA sequence: TGTGCCAGCAGCCCCCCCGGGAGAGCTTACAATGAGCAGTTCTTC.

The V call is TRBV7-3, the J call TRBJ2-3, with D hard to call. This CDR3 spans 14 amino acids. The V and J ends lost 4 bases and 10 bases respectively, with 18 bases between them. Per the germline V gene, CDR1 is SGHTA and CDR2 is FQGTGA. For the CDR3, the DNA is TGTGCCAGCAGCTCGGTCGTAAGCCCCAGACCGCAGTATTTT. Amino acids: CASSSVVSPRPQYF. Together with reference TRBV7-3 and TRBJ2-3, the CDR3 gives the full variable domain: GAGVSQTPSNKVTEKGKYVELRCDPISGHTALYWYRQSLGQGPEFLIYFQGTGAADDSGLPNDRFFAVRPEGSVSTLKIQRTERGDSAVYLCASSSVVSPRPQYFGPGTRLTVL.

This clone was seen a few times. V and J are TRBV6-2 or TRBV6-3 and TRBJ1-5; tentative D call: TRBD1 (5 bases). The CDR3 runs to 15 residues. Germline loops: CDR1 MNHEY, CDR2 SVGEGT. Trimming pared 5 bases from V and 0 bases from J, leaving 11 bases between. CDR3 coding DNA: TGTGCCAGCAGTCCGGGACTTAATAGCAATCAGCCCCAGCATTTT. As protein: CASSPGLNSNQPQHF.

The chain couples TRBV30 to TRBJ1-6, with a weak D call TRBD1 (5 bases). Between the trimmed V and J ends, which lost 3 bases and 8 bases, there was a span of 17 bases. This CDR3 region has 15 residues. Germline V gene lookup returns CDR1 GTSNPN and CDR2 SVGIG (reference sequence). CDR3 in amino acids: CAWRPGPWGDSPLHF. The CDR3 bases are TGTGCCTGGAGGCCGGGTCCCTGGGGGGATTCACCCCTCCACTTT.

The gene calls are TRBV5-4 and TRBJ1-3; 8 nucleotides agree with TRBD1. Germline V CDR1 and CDR2: SGHNT, YYREEE (reference sequence). The V segment lost 4 bases and the J segment 2 bases; nucleotides outside the gene matches: 5. CDR3 size: 15 residues. Here the CDR3 DNA reads TGTGCCAGCAGCCTCAAGACAGGGGCTGGAAACACCATATATTTT. It specifies CASSLKTGAGNTIYF.

V is TRBV12-3 or TRBV12-4 and J is TRBJ2-7, with D hard to call. V lost 2 bases, J lost 2 bases, and 4 bases lay in between. The CDR3 is 12 residues long. In DNA form, the CDR3 reads TGTGCCAGCAGTTTATCTACCTACGAGCAGTACTTC. It codes for CASSLSTYEQYF.